This TCR beta chain came from a study of blood T cell repertoires in COVID-19 (dated by TCRdb to about 2020). Looking at the study overall: Samples from collaborators originated in the United States, Italy and Spain and spanned both the acute and convalescent phases of COVID-19. The prospective study material was composed of cDNA or gDNA derived from T cells, B-cell-depleted T cells, or PBMCs. Subjects who had been exposed to COVID-19, were actively infected with it, or had recovered from it provided the deeply sampled blood TCRbeta repertoires that made up the dataset. The repertoires were released in a freely available public database meant as a resource for research on the immune response to SARS-CoV-2. The samples were drawn from the first 160 participants of the ongoing ImmuneRACE study and from about 1,200 subjects provided by 6 global collaborators. Sample metadata almost always included a de-identified subject ID, COVID-19 status, age in years and sex. Where HLA class I and class II types were available, the types were taken from metadata supplied by the sample provider, not from assay-based typing.

In the prospective study, participants were roughly 18 to 100 years old, resided in about two dozen geographic areas of the United States, and were enrolled through a virtual design. To assign participants to cohorts, the prospective study relied on clinical history that participants themselves reported in a screening survey and a study questionnaire. For ImmuneRACE Cohort 3, a participant was defined as recovered based on two consecutive negative NP/OP PCR tests, clearance by a healthcare professional, or resolution of symptoms. Mobile phlebotomists in the prospective study collected whole blood, serum and a nasopharyngeal or oropharyngeal swab from every participant. Additional blood draws and questionnaires over a 2-month period could optionally be provided by prospective study participants. Blood samples from the prospective study were shipped frozen or at room temperature prior to DNA extraction.

Findings and caveats that apply to the study as a whole: The quantity of clinical and demographic metadata differed by source and by participant and was supplied without curation.

TCRbeta CDR3 regions were amplified from genomic DNA using the immunoSEQ Assay, a bias-controlled multiplex PCR. As for the original processing: Within the assay, amplification of reference gene primers was used to estimate how many nucleated cells each sample contained. To quantify the absolute abundance of each unique TCRbeta CDR3 rearrangement, sequence reads were collapsed and filtered. For each sample, productive Simpson clonality was calculated as the square root of Simpson's diversity index across productive rearrangements. The table comes from immuneACCESS by way of TCRdb, which keeps in-frame sequences with V and J called. Part of the clones is missing from these tables; in studies checked, under half for an unresolved V gene and the rest for unknown reasons. The V and J calls and clone size were taken over from that table, and D and trimming were inferred from the DNA. For this sample there are 350,000 to 550,000 clones; approximately 90% appear just once. Roughly 1.1% of the sample rests with the top ten.

Counted from cysteine to phenylalanine, this CDR3 has 13 amino acids. Of all the DNA, just the CDR3 is kept, 39 bases in frame from base 1. V is cut by 3 bases and J by 4 bases, and the space between the germline ends is 10 bases. The germline V gene provides CDR1 SGDLS and CDR2 YYNGEE. Concerning this clone: Its antigen has not been determined. The sample holds no much larger clone one base away, and base qualities are not on file.

This TCR derives from a man aged 30 to 45 who had recovered from COVID-19. Recombination joined TRBV9 with TRBJ1-1, with TRBD1 as a weak D call on 6 bases. Specimen: PBMCs or T cells enriched from blood (not recorded which). The DNA reads TGTGCCAGCAGCGAACAGGGTACCACTGAAGCTTTCTTT. Translated, it reads CASSEQGTTEAFF.